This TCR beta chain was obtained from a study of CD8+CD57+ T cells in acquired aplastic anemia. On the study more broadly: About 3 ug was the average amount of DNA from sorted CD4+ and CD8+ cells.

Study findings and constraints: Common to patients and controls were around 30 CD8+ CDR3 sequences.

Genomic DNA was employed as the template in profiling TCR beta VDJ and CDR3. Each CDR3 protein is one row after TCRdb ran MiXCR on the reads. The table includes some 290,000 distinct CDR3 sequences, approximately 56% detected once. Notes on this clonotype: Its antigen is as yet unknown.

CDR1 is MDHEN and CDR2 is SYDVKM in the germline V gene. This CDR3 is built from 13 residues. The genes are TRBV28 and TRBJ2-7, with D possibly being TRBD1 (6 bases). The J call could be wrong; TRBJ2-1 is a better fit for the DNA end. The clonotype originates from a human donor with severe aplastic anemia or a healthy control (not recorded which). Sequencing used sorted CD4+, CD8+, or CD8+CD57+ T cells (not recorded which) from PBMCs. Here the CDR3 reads CASSQRGTYEQFF. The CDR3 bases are TGTGCCAGCAGCCAAAGGGGGACCTACGAGCAGTTCTTC.